This TCR beta chain is from a study of blood T cell repertoires in COVID-19. Looking at the study overall: T cells, B-cell-depleted T cells, or PBMCs supplied cDNA or gDNA.

Profiled with immunoSEQ multiplex PCR; TCRdb holds only in-frame clones, not every one. This table has around 57,000 clones, roughly 87% appearing once. J lost 0 bases, V lost 3 bases, and 1 base had no gene match. The CDR3 has 14 amino acids. Germline CDR1 and CDR2: GTSNPN and SVGIG (reference sequence). Sequenced sample: peripheral blood. This sequence originates from an elderly woman with COVID-19, enrolled during active disease. V usage is TRBV30 and J usage is TRBJ2-5; 10 positions agree with TRBD2. The CDR3 DNA follows: TGTGCCTGGAGACTAGCGGGGAACCAAGAGACCCAGTACTTC. This codes for CAWRLAGNQETQYF.